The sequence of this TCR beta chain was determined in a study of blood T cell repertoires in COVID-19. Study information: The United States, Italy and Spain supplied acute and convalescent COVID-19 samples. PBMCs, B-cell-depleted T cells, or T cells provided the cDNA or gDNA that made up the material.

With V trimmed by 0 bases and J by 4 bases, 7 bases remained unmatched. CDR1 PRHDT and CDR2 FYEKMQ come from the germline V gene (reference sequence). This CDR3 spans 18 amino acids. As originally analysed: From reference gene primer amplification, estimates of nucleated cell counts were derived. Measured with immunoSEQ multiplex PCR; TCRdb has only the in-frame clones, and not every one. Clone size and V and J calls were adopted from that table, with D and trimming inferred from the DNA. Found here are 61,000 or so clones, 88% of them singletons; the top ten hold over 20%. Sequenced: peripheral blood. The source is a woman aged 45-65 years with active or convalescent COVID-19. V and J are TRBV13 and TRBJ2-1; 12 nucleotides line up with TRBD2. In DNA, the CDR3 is TGTGCCAGCAGCTTAGGCCTGTCTAGCGGGAGGGCATACAATGAGCAGTTCTTC. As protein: CASSLGLSSGRAYNEQFF. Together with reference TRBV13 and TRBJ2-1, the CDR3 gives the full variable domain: AAGVIQSPRHLIKEKRETATLKCYPIPRHDTVYWYQQGPGQDPQFLISFYEKMQSDKGSIPDRFSAQQFSDYHSELNMSSLELGDSALYFCASSLGLSSGRAYNEQFFGPGTRLTVL.